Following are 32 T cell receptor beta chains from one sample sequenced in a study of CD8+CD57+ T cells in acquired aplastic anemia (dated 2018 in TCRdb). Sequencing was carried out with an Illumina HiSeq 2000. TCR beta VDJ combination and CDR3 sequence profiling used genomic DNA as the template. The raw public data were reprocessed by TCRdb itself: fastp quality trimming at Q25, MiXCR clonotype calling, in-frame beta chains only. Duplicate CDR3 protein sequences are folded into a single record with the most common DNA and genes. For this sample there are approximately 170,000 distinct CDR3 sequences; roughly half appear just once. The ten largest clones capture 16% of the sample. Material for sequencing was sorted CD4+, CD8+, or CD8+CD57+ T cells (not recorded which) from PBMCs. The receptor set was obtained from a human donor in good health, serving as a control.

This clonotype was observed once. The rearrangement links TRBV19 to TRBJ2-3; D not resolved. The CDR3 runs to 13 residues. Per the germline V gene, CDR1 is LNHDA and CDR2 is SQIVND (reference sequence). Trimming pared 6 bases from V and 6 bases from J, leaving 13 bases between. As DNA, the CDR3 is TGTGCCAGTAGCCGTATTACTATGGATACGCAGTATTTT. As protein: CASSRITMDTQYF.

CDR3 sequence: CASSLDPGRDEQFF. The CDR3 nucleotides read TGTGCCAGCAGCTTGGATCCAGGGAGGGATGAGCAGTTCTTC. This chain connects TRBV5-5 to TRBJ2-1, with TRBD2 matching over 7 bases. From germline, CDR1 is SGHKS and CDR2 YYEKEE (reference sequence). The V gene end was trimmed by 0 bases and the J gene end by 8 bases; junction bases not matched to a gene: 5. The CDR3 runs to 14 residues.

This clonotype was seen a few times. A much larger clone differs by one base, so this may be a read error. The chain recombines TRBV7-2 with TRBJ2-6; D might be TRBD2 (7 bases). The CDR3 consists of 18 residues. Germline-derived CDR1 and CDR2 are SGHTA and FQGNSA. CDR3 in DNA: TGTGCCAGCAGCTTATGGGGGGGGGCTGGCTCTGGGGCCAGCGTCCTGACTTTC. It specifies CASSLWGGAGSGASVLTF.

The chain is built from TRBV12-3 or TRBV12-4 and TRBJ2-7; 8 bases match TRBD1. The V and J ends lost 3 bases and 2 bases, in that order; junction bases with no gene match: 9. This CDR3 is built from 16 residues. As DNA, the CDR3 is TGTGCCAGCAGTTTCGGGCGACAGGGGATGCCCTACGAGCAGTACTTC. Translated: CASSFGRQGMPYEQYF.

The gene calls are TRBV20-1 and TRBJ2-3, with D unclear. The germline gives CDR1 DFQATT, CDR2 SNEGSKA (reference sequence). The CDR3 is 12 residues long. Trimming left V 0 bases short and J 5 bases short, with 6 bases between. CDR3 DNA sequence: TGCAGTGCTAGAGATCAGGTAGATACGCAGTATTTT. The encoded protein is CSARDQVDTQYF.

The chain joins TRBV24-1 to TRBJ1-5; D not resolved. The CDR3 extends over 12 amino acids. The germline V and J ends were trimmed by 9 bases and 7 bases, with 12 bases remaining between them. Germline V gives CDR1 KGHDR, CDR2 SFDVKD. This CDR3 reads CATARGSQPQHF. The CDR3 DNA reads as TGTGCCACCGCCCGAGGGAGCCAGCCCCAGCATTTT.

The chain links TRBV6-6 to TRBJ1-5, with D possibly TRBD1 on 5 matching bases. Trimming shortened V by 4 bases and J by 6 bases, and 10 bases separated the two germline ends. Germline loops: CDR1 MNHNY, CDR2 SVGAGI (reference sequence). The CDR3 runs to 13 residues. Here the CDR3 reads CASSSGEGQPQHF. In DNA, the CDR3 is TGTGCCAGCAGTTCGGGGGAGGGTCAGCCCCAGCATTTT.

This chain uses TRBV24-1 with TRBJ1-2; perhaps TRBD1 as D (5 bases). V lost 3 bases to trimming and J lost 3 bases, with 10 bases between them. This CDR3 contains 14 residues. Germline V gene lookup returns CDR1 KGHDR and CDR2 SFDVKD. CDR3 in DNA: TGTGCCACCAGTGATGCTACAGGCCACTATGGCTACACCTTC. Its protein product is CATSDATGHYGYTF.

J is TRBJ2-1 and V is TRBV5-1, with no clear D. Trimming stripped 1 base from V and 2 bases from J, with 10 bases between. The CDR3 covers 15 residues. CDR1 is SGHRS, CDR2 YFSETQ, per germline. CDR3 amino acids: CASSLLDSPYNEQFF. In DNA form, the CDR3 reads TGCGCCAGCAGCTTGCTGGATAGCCCCTACAATGAGCAGTTCTTC.

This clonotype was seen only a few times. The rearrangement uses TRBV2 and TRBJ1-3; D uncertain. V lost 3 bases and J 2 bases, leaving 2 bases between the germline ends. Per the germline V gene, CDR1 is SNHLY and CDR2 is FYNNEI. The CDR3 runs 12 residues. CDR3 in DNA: TGTGCCAGCAGTGACCCTGGAAACACCATATATTTT. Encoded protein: CASSDPGNTIYF. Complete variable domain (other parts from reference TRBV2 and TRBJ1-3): EPEVTQTPSHQVTQMGQEVILRCVPISNHLYFYWYRQILGQKVEFLVSFYNNEISEKSEIFDDQFSVERPDGSNFTLKIRSTKLEDSAMYFCASSDPGNTIYFGEGSWLTVV.

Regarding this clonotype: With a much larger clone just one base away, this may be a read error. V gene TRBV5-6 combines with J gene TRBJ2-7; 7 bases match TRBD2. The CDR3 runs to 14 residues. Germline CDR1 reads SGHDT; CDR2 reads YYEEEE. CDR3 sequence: CASSQGLNSYEQHF. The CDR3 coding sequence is TGTGCCAGCAGCCAGGGACTAAACTCCTACGAGCAGCACTTC.

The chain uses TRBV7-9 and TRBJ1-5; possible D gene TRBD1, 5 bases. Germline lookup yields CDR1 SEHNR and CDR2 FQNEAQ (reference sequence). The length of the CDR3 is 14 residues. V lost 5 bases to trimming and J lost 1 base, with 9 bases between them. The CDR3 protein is CASSQDRSNQPQHF. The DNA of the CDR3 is TGTGCCAGCAGCCAAGACAGAAGCAATCAGCCCCAGCATTTT.

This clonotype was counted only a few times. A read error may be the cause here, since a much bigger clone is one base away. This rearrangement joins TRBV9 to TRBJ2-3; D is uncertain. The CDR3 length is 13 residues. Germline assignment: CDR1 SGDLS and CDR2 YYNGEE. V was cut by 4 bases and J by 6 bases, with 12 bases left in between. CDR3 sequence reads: CASSCGSEDTQYF. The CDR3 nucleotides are TGTGCCAGCAGCTGCGGATCGGAGGATACGCAGTATTTT.

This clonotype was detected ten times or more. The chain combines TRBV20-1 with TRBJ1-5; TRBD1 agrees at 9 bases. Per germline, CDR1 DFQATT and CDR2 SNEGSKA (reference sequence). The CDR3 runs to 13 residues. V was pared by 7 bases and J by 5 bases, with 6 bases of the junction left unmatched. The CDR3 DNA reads TGCAGTGTCAGGGGACAGGGCCATCAGCCCCAGCATTTT. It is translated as CSVRGQGHQPQHF.

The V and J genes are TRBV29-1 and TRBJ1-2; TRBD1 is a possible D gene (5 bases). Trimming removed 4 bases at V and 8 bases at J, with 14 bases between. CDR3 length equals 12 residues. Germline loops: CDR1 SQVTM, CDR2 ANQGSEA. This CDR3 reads CSVGPRAEGYTF. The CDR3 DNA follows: TGCAGCGTTGGGCCCAGGGCCGAGGGCTACACCTTC.

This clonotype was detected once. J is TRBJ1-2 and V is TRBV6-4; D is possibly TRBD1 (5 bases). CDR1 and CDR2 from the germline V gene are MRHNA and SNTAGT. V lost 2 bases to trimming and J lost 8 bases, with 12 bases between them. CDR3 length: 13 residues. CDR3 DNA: TGTGCCAGCAGTGACACAGGTCAGAACGGCTACACCTTC. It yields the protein CASSDTGQNGYTF.

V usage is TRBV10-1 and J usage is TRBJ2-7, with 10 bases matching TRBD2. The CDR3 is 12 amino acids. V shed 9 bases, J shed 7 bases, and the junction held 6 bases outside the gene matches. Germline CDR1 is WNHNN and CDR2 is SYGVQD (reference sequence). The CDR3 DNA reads TGCGCCAGTTGTAGCGGGGGGTTGGAGCAGTACTTC. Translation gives CASCSGGLEQYF.

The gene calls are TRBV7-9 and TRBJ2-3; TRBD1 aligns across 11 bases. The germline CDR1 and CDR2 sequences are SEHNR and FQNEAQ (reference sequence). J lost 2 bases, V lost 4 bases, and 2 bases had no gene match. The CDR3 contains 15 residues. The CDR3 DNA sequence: TGTGCCAGCAGCTGGACAGGGGGCCTCACAGATACGCAGTATTTT. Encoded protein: CASSWTGGLTDTQYF.

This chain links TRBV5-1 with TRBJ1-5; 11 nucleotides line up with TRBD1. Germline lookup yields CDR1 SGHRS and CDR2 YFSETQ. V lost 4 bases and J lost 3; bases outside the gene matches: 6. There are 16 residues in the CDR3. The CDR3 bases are TGCGCCAGCAGCCACGGACAGGGGGCCTTCAATCAGCCCCAGCATTTT. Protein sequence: CASSHGQGAFNQPQHF.

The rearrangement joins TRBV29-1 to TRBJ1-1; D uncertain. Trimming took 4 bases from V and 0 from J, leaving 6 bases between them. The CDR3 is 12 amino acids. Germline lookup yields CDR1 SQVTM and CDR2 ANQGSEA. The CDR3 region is CSVGTVNTEAFF. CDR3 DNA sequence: TGCAGCGTTGGAACGGTGAACACTGAAGCTTTCTTT.

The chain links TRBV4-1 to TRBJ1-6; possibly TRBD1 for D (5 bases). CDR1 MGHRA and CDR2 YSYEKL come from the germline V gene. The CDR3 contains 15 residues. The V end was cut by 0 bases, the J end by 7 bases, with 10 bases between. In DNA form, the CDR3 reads TGCGCCAGCAGCCAAGATGGGGCAGCGAATTCACCCCTCCACTTT. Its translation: CASSQDGAANSPLHF.

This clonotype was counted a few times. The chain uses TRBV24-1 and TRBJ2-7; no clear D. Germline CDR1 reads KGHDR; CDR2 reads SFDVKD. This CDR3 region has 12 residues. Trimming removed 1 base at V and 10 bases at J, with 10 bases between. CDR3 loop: CATSDFSEDQYF. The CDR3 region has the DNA TGTGCCACCAGTGATTTTTCCGAAGACCAGTACTTC.

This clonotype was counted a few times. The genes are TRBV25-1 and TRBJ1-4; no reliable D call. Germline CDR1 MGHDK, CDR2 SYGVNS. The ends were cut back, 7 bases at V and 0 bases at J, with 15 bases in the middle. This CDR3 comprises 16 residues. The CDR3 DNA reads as TGTGCCAGCAAAGGACGAGAAGCCTCAACTAATGAAAAACTGTTTTTT. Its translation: CASKGREASTNEKLFF.

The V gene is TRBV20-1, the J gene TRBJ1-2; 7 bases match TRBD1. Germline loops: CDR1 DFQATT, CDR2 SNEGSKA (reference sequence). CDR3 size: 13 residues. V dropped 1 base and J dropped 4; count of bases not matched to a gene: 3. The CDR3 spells CSARGTGIYGYTF. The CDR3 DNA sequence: TGCAGTGCTAGAGGGACAGGTATCTATGGCTACACCTTC.

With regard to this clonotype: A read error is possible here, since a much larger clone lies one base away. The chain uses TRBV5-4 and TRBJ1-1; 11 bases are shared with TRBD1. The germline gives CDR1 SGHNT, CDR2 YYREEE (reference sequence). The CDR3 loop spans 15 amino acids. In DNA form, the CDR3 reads TGTGCCGGCAGCTGGGGGGACAGGGGGTACACTGAAGCTTTCTTT. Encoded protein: CAGSWGDRGYTEAFF.

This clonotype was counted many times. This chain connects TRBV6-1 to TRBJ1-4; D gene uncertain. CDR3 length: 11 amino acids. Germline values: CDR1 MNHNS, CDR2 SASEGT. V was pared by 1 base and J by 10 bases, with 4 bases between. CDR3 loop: CASSEDVKLFF. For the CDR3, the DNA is TGTGCCAGCAGTGAAGATGTAAAACTGTTTTTT.

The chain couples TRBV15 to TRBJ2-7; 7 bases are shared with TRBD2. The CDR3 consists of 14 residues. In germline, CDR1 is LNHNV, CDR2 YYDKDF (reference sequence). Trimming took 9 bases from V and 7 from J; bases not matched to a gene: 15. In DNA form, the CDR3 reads TGTGCCACAGCTAACCTGGGAGGGATGGGAGAGCAGTACTTC. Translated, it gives CATANLGGMGEQYF.

The CDR3 loop is CASSDPGGRTEAFF. CDR3 DNA: TGTGCCAGCAGTGATCCAGGGGGGCGGACTGAAGCTTTCTTT. J is TRBJ1-1 and V is TRBV2; 7 positions agree with TRBD1. V trimming: 3 bases; J trimming: 5 bases; junction bases outside the gene matches: 6. Germline CDR1 SNHLY, CDR2 FYNNEI. This CDR3 contains 14 residues. The full variable domain, in which reference TRBV2 and TRBJ1-1 provide the parts outside the CDR3, is EPEVTQTPSHQVTQMGQEVILRCVPISNHLYFYWYRQILGQKVEFLVSFYNNEISEKSEIFDDQFSVERPDGSNFTLKIRSTKLEDSAMYFCASSDPGGRTEAFFGQGTRLTVV.

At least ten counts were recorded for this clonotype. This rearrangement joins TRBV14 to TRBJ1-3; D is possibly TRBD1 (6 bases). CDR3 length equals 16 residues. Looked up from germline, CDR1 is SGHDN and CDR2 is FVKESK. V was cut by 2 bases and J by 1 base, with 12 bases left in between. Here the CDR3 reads CASSQLGGPSGNTIYF. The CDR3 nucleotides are TGTGCCAGCAGCCAACTAGGGGGTCCTTCTGGAAACACCATATATTTT. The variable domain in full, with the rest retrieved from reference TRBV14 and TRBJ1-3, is EAGVTQFPSHSVIEKGQTVTLRCDPISGHDNLYWYRRVMGKEIKFLLHFVKESKQDESGMPNNRFLAERTGGTYSTLKVQPAELEDSGVYFCASSQLGGPSGNTIYFGEGSWLTVV.

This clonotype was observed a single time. The CDR3 sequence: CAINRGHSGDQPQHF. DNA for the CDR3: TGTGCCATCAATCGGGGACACTCTGGGGATCAGCCCCAGCATTTT. V gene TRBV10-3 combines with J gene TRBJ1-5; D may be TRBD1 (6 bases). Germline V gene data show CDR1 as ENHRY and CDR2 as SYGVKD. Trimming removed 7 bases at V and 5 bases at J, with 18 bases between. The CDR3 covers 15 residues.

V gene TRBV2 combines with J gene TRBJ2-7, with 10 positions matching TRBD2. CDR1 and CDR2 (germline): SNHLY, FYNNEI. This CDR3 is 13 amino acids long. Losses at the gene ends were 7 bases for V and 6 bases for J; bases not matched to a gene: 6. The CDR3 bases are TGTGCCAGCAAACGACTAGCGGGCTCCGAGCAGTACTTC. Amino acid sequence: CASKRLAGSEQYF.

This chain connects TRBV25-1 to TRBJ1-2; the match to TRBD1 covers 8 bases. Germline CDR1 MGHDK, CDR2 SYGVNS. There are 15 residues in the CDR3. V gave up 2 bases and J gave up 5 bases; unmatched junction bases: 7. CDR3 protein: CASSEQGAEMYGYTF. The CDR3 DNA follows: TGTGCCAGCAGTGAACAGGGGGCTGAGATGTATGGCTACACCTTC.